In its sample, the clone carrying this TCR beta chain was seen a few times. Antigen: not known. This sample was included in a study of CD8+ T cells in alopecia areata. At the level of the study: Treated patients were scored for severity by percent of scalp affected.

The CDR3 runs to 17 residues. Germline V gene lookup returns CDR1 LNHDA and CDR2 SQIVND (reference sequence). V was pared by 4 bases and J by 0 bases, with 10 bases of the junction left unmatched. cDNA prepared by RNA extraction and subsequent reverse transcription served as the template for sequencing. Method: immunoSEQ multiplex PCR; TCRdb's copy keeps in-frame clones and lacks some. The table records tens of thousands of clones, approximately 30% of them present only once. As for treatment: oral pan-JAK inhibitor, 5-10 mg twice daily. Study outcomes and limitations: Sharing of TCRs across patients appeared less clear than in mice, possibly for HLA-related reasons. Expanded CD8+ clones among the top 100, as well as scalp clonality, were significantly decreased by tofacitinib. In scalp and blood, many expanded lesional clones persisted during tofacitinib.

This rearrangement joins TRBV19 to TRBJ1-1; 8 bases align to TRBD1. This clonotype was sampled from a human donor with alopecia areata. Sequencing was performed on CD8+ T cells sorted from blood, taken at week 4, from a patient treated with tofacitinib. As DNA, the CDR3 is TGTGCCAGTAGTACTTCAACAGGGGGTTGGGTGAACACTGAAGCTTTCTTT. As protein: CASSTSTGGWVNTEAFF.